These 5 T cell receptor beta chains came from one sample sequenced in a study of vaccination effects on CD4 cells after COVID-19 (dated by TCRdb to 2022 to 2024). Library method: the immunoSEQ multiplex PCR assay. TCRdb took this table from immuneACCESS and kept in-frame rearrangements with V and J called. Such tables lack part of the clones; where checked against another copy, unresolved V genes explain under half of the gap, and the rest is unexplained. The sample profile shows about 46,000 clones; about 76% of them were found once. Clones ranked in the top ten supply more than 13% of the sample. In the ViraFEST assay, PBMC were stimulated with viral peptide pools, and TCR sequencing was then used to find antigen-specific CD4+ T cell clonotypes based on their expansion. After approximately eleven days of culture, CD4+ T cells were isolated with the EasySep CD4+ T cell isolation kit. Each participant got two doses of an mRNA SARS-CoV-2 vaccine, either BNT162b2 or mRNA-1273.

These receptors are not linked to any known antigen. The source was CD4+ T cells from PBMCs cultured with HCoV-OC43 spike peptides, collected after COVID-19 vaccination. The cell subset or site label, read with the paper, signifies: HCoV-OC43 spike overlapping peptide pool stimulation. These receptors were taken from a human donor who received a COVID-19 vaccine.

This chain uses TRBV11-2 with TRBJ2-7; 8 nucleotides agree with TRBD1. The CDR3 extends over 15 amino acids. Germline V gene lookup returns CDR1 SGHAT and CDR2 FQNNGV. With 2 bases clipped from V and 1 base from J, the junction kept 4 bases outside the gene matches. This CDR3 reads CASSLLRTGSYEQYF. CDR3 DNA: TGTGCCAGCAGCTTACTCCGGACAGGGTCCTACGAGCAGTACTTC. Filled out from reference TRBV11-2 and TRBJ2-7, the complete variable domain reads EAGVAQSPRYKIIEKRQSVAFWCNPISGHATLYWYQQILGQGPKLLIQFQNNGVVDDSQLPKDRFSAERLKGVDSTLKIQPAKLEDSAVYLCASSLLRTGSYEQYFGPGTRLTVT.

The rearrangement joins TRBV5-1 to TRBJ1-2, with a tentative D call TRBD1 (5 bases). This CDR3 has 14 residues. The germline gives CDR1 SGHRS, CDR2 YFSETQ. Between the trimmed V and J ends, which lost 7 bases and 1 base, there was a span of 14 bases. DNA for the CDR3: TGCGCCAGCGGACCGGGACCGGATAACTATGGCTACACCTTC. This gives the protein CASGPGPDNYGYTF.

V and J are TRBV27 and TRBJ1-4, with D uncertain. Trimming took 5 bases from V and 0 from J, leaving 7 bases between them. The CDR3 runs 14 residues. The germline CDR1 and CDR2 sequences are MNHEY and SMNVEV (reference sequence). CDR3 bases: TGTGCCAGCAGTGGAGTTGCAACTAATGAAAAACTGTTTTTT. Translation gives CASSGVATNEKLFF.

V is TRBV12-5 and J is TRBJ2-3; no firm D call. The CDR3 runs 14 residues. Trimming removed 7 bases from V and 4 bases from J, with 15 bases in between. The germline V gene encodes CDR1 LGHNT and CDR2 FRNRAP. CDR3 nucleotide sequence: TGTGCTAGTGCCCCCTCGAGTAGTTCAGATACGCAGTATTTT. This sequence encodes CASAPSSSSDTQYF.

The chain joins TRBV2 to TRBJ2-1; 11 bases are a match to TRBD2. The germline V gene encodes CDR1 SNHLY and CDR2 FYNNEI. V lost 1 base to trimming and J lost 16 bases; unmatched junction nucleotides: 3. This CDR3 contains 12 residues. The CDR3 sequence is CASSEVAGGFFF. The CDR3 DNA reads TGTGCCAGCAGTGAAGTAGCGGGGGGGTTCTTCTTC.